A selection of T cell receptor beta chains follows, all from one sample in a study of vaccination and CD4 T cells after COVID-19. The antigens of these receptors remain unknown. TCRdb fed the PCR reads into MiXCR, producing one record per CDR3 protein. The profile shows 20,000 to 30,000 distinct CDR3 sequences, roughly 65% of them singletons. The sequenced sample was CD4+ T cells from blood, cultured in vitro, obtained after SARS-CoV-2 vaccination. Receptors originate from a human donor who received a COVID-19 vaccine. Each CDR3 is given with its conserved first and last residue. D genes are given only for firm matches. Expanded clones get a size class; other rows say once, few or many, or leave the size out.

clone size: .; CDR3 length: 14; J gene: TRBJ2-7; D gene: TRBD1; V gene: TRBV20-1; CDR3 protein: CSASGTGEAYEQYF; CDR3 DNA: TGCAGTGCTAGCGGGACAGGCGAGGCCTACGAGCAATACTTC
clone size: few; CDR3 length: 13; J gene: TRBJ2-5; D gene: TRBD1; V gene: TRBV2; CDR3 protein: CASSGDRQETQYF; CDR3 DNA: TGTGCCAGCAGTGGGGACAGACAAGAGACCCAGTACTTC
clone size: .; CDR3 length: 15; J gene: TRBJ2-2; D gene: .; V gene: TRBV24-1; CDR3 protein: CATSDSSTSTGELFF; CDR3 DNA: TGTGCCACCAGTGACTCATCTACCAGCACCGGGGAGCTGTTTTTT
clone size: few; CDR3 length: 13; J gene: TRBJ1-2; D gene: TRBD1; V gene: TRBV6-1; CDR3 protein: CASRGQGVYGYTF; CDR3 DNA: TGTGCCAGCAGAGGACAGGGGGTCTATGGCTACACCTTC
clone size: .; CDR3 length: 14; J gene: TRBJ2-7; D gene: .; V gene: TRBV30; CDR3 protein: CAWTTGGASYEQYF; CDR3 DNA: TGTGCCTGGACCACTGGGGGGGCCTCCTACGAGCAGTACTTC
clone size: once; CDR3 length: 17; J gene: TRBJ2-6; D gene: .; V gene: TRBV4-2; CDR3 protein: CASSQRGSPSGANVLTF; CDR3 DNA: TGTGCCAGCAGCCAGCGGGGTTCCCCCTCTGGGGCCAACGTCCTGACTTTC
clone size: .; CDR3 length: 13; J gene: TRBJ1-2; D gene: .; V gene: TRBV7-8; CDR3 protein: CASRSKRDYGYTF; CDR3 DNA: TGTGCCAGCAGATCGAAAAGAGACTATGGCTACACCTTC
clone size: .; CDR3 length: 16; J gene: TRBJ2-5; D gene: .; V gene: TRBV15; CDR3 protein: CATSRRSTGWGETQYF; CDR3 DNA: TGTGCCACCAGCAGGAGGAGTACGGGTTGGGGAGAGACCCAGTACTTC
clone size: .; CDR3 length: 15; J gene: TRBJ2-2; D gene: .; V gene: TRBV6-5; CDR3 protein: CASSSGQINTGELFF; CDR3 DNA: TGTGCCAGCAGTTCTGGACAAATAAACACCGGGGAGCTGTTTTTT
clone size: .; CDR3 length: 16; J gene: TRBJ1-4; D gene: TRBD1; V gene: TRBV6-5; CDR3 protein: CASSYSLGQGGEKLFF; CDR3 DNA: TGTGCCAGCAGTTACTCTCTCGGACAGGGAGGTGAAAAACTGTTTTTT
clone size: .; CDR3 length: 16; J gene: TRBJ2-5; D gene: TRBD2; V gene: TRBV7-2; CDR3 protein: CASSLWRGGVGETQYF; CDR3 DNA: TGTGCCAGCAGCTTATGGCGGGGGGGCGTCGGCGAGACCCAGTACTTC
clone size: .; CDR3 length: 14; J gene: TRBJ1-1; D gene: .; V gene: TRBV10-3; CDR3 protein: CAISVSTGTTEAFF; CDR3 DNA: TGTGCCATCAGTGTCTCTACAGGGACCACTGAAGCTTTCTTT
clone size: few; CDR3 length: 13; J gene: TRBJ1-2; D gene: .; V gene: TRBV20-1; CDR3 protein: CSARDTTSYGYTF; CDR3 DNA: TGCAGTGCTAGAGATACAACGTCCTATGGCTACACCTTC
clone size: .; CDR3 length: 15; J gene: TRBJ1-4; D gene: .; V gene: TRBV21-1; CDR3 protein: CASSKVRQRNEKLFF; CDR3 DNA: TGTGCCAGCAGCAAAGTGAGACAGAGAAATGAAAAACTGTTTTTT
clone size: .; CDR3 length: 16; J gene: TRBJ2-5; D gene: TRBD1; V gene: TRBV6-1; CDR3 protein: CASSEQRQGGGETQYF; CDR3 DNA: TGTGCCAGCAGTGAACAAAGACAGGGGGGGGGAGAGACCCAGTACTTC
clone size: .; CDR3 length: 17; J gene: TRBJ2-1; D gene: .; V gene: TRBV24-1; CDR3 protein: CATSDSGNRFWSNEQFF; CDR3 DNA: TGTGCCACCAGTGATTCTGGCAACCGGTTTTGGAGCAATGAGCAGTTCTTC
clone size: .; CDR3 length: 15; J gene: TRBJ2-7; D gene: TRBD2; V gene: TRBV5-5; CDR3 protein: CASSLILAGGPEQYF; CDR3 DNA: TGTGCCAGCAGCTTGATACTAGCGGGGGGGCCCGAGCAGTACTTC
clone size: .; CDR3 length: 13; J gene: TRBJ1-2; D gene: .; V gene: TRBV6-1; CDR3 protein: CASSAFGDYGYTF; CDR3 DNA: TGTGCCAGCAGTGCTTTTGGGGACTATGGCTACACCTTC
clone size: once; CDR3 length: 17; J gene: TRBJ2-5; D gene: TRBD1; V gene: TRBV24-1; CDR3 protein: CTTSDLGTGPDQETQYF; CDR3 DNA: TGTACCACCAGTGATTTGGGGACAGGGCCCGACCAAGAGACCCAGTACTTC